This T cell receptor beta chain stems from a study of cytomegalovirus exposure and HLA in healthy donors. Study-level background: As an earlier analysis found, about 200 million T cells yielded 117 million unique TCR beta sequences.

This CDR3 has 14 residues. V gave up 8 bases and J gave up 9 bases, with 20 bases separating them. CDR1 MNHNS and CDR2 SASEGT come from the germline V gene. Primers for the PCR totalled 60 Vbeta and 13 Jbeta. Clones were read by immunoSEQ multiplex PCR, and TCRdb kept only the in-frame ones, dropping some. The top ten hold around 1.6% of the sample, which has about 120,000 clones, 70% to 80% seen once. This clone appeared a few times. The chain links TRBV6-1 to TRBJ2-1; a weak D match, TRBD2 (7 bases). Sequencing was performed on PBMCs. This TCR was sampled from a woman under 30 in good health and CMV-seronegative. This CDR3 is CASRGGGPVSEQFF. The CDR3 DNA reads TGTGCCAGCCGAGGGGGGGGGCCCGTGAGTGAGCAGTTCTTC.